What follows describes a single TCR beta chain. Antigen unknown. These data originate in a study of a mutant IDH1 vaccine in newly diagnosed glioma. Looking at the study overall: Earlier therapy was either radiotherapy, temozolomide, or both, and most got both.

The time point denotes: week 23, last vaccination. A 20-mer mutant IDH1 peptide at 300 ug was injected subcutaneously with topical imiquimod. The CDR3 has 14 residues. Trimming pared 0 bases from V and 4 bases from J, leaving 8 bases between. Germline V gene lookup returns CDR1 SGDLS and CDR2 YYNGEE. Generated by immunoSEQ multiplex PCR, the TCRdb table keeps only in-frame clones and is missing some. The data contain approximately 70,000 clones, 84% of them singletons. The material was PBMCs, obtained from a glioma patient whose treatment included an IDH1 peptide vaccine. This receptor was taken from a man aged 18 to 30 with glioma. V gene TRBV9 combines with J gene TRBJ2-1, with D possibly matching TRBD2 (5 bases). The CDR3 spells CASSVDGMYNEQFF. As DNA, the CDR3 is TGTGCCAGCAGCGTAGACGGGATGTACAATGAGCAGTTCTTC.